These 19 T cell receptor beta chains came from one sample sequenced in a study of T cell responses to AZD1222 COVID-19 vaccine. Assay used: immunoSEQ multiplex PCR; TCRdb lists only in-frame clones, some missing. The sample has approximately 130,000 clones, about nine tenths seen once. This material consisted of peripheral blood, taken on day 0 of AZD1222 vaccination. The receptors were sampled from an adult in good health.

The V and J genes are TRBV3-1 (or the pseudogene TRBV3-2) and TRBJ1-1; D not certain. V lost 5 bases and J lost 0, with 13 bases in between. This CDR3 has 15 residues. Germline V gene lookup returns CDR1 LGHDT and CDR2 YNNKEL (reference sequence). The CDR3 nucleotides are TGTGCCAGCAGCACCTCCGACAATATGAACACTGAAGCTTTCTTT. It codes for CASSTSDNMNTEAFF.

This clone is a singleton in its sample. The chain joins TRBV28 to TRBJ2-1, with unresolved D. CDR1 is MDHEN, CDR2 SYDVKM, per germline. Trimming shortened V by 2 bases and J by 9 bases, and 14 bases separated the two germline ends. The CDR3 contains 14 residues. Here the CDR3 reads CASSLSPGGSEQFF. The CDR3 DNA is TGTGCCAGCAGTTTAAGTCCGGGCGGTTCTGAGCAGTTCTTC.

This chain connects TRBV18 to TRBJ2-3; no reliable D call. The V end lost 2 bases, the J end lost 1 base, and 10 bases lay between the germline ends. This CDR3 is built from 15 residues. Germline V gene sequence: CDR1 KGHSH, CDR2 LQKENI. The chain's CDR3 is CASSPISQGTDTQYF. The DNA for the CDR3 is TGTGCCAGCTCACCAATATCTCAGGGCACAGATACGCAGTATTTT.

This clone has just one count. The chain uses TRBV5-1 and TRBJ2-1; TRBD2 might be the D (5 bases). The CDR3 length is 14 residues. V was trimmed by 1 base and J by 8 bases, leaving 13 bases between them. Germline CDR1 is SGHRS and CDR2 is YFSETQ. CDR3: CASSLSLGSDEQFF. The DNA for the CDR3 is TGCGCCAGCAGCTTGAGTTTAGGGAGCGATGAGCAGTTCTTC.

V is TRBV6-4 and J is TRBJ1-2; D is possibly TRBD1 (6 bases). Between the trimmed V and J ends, which lost 6 bases and 6 bases, there was a span of 20 bases. Germline lookup yields CDR1 MRHNA and CDR2 SNTAGT. CDR3 length equals 15 residues. CDR3 amino acids: CASSPNGGRQDGYTF. As DNA, the CDR3 is TGTGCCAGCAGCCCAAACGGGGGGCGCCAAGATGGCTACACCTTC.

The chain carries TRBV12-3 or TRBV12-4 and TRBJ2-3; the D is unclear. V shed 6 bases and J shed 4 bases, with 11 bases lying between them. The CDR3 runs to 13 residues. The CDR3 reads CASSQLEADTQYF. The CDR3 DNA is TGTGCCAGCAGCCAGCTAGAGGCAGATACGCAGTATTTT.

The chain combines TRBV7-9 with TRBJ1-2; 8 bases map to TRBD1. The CDR3 is 16 residues long. Trimming cost V 4 bases and J 4 bases; bases outside gene matches: 11. Germline V gene sequence: CDR1 SEHNR, CDR2 FQNEAQ (reference sequence). The CDR3 spells CASSSTGGTVFYGYTF. CDR3 DNA sequence: TGTGCCAGCAGCTCAACAGGGGGGACCGTTTTCTATGGCTACACCTTC. The complete variable domain, with remaining parts taken from reference TRBV7-9 and TRBJ1-2, reads DTGVSQNPRHKITKRGQNVTFRCDPISEHNRLYWYRQTLGQGPEFLTYFQNEAQLEKSRLLSDRFSAERPKGSFSTLEIQRTEQGDSAMYLCASSSTGGTVFYGYTFGSGTRLTVV.

The V and J genes are TRBV2 and TRBJ1-1, with 7 bases that match TRBD1. Germline CDR1 reads SNHLY; CDR2 reads FYNNEI. Losses at the gene ends were 6 bases for V and 0 bases for J; bases not matched to a gene: 7. The CDR3 sequence is 15 residues long. DNA for the CDR3: TGTGCCAGCAGCCGGGACAGACAAATGAACACTGAAGCTTTCTTT. Amino acid sequence: CASSRDRQMNTEAFF.

V usage is TRBV6-5 and J usage is TRBJ2-2, with 7 bases lining up with TRBD1. The CDR3 contains 14 residues. Germline V gene data show CDR1 as MNHEY and CDR2 as SVGAGI. V dropped 6 bases and J dropped 7; count of bases not matched to a gene: 8. The CDR3 bases are TGTGCCAGCAGGTACAGGGGAAAGATCGGGGAGCTGTTTTTT. Protein sequence: CASRYRGKIGELFF.

This clone has only one observation. The V and J genes are TRBV27 and TRBJ2-7; possible D gene TRBD1, 6 bases. Trimming removed 3 bases from V and 3 bases from J, with 15 bases in between. Germline values: CDR1 MNHEY, CDR2 SMNVEV (reference sequence). There are 15 residues in the CDR3. The CDR3 here is CASSFRGGDNYEQYF. CDR3 nucleotides: TGTGCCAGCAGTTTCCGAGGGGGTGACAACTACGAGCAGTACTTC.

V usage is TRBV6-1 and J usage is TRBJ2-5, with D unresolved. Deletions cut 0 bases from V and 5 bases from J, with 4 bases between. The germline gives CDR1 MNHNS, CDR2 SASEGT. The CDR3 sequence is 12 residues long. The CDR3 loop reads CASSEAGETQYF. The CDR3 DNA is TGTGCCAGCAGTGAAGCTGGTGAGACCCAGTACTTC.

V usage is TRBV2 and J usage is TRBJ2-5; no clear D gene. The CDR3 runs 13 residues. Trimming pared 5 bases from V and 0 bases from J, leaving 7 bases between. Per the germline V gene, CDR1 is SNHLY and CDR2 is FYNNEI. DNA of the CDR3: TGTGCCAGCAGTCGAGACTACCAAGAGACCCAGTACTTC. Translating it yields CASSRDYQETQYF.

This clone came up once. The V and J genes are TRBV20-1 and TRBJ1-1; D is unclear. This CDR3 region has 13 residues. V was trimmed by 6 bases and J by 1 base, leaving 12 bases between them. The germline V gene has CDR1 DFQATT and CDR2 SNEGSKA (reference sequence). The CDR3 region is CSASRIENTEAFF. The CDR3 DNA sequence: TGCAGTGCCAGTCGCATAGAGAACACTGAAGCTTTCTTT.

This chain links TRBV7-3 with TRBJ2-3; TRBD1 matches at 8 bases. The CDR3 extends over 13 amino acids. V lost 4 bases, J lost 4 bases, and 1 base stayed unmatched. Per germline, CDR1 SGHTA and CDR2 FQGTGA. The CDR3 coding sequence is TGTGCCAGCAGCTCACAGGGGGCAGATACGCAGTATTTT. Translated, it gives CASSSQGADTQYF.

The chain has TRBV18 and TRBJ1-2; TRBD1 is a possible D gene (6 bases). CDR1 is KGHSH and CDR2 is LQKENI in the germline V gene. The CDR3 has 14 amino acids. V gave up 3 bases and J gave up 6 bases, with 14 bases separating them. The CDR3 here is CASSPSGAGDGYTF. For the CDR3, the DNA is TGTGCCAGCTCACCCTCAGGGGCAGGGGATGGCTACACCTTC.

This sequence joins TRBV15 and TRBJ2-7; D possibly uses TRBD1 or TRBD2 (5 bases each). Germline V lookup: CDR1 LNHNV, CDR2 YYDKDF (reference sequence). This CDR3 has 14 residues. Trimming removed 0 bases from V and 6 bases from J, with 12 bases in between. The CDR3 nucleotides read TGTGCCACCAGCAGAGATAAAGGTGGGGGCGAGCAGTACTTC. Translation: CATSRDKGGGEQYF.

This chain uses TRBV10-2 with TRBJ2-7; 8 bases are a match to TRBD1. The V and J ends lost 3 bases and 6 bases, in that order; junction bases with no gene match: 4. The CDR3 is made up of 13 amino acids. In germline, CDR1 is WSHSY, CDR2 SAAADI. The CDR3 nucleotides are TGCGCCAGCAGTGATTCAGGGGGCTTCGAGCAGTACTTC. Amino acids: CASSDSGGFEQYF.

This sequence joins TRBV2 and TRBJ1-2, with D tentatively TRBD1 (5 bases). V was trimmed by 6 bases and J by 2 bases, leaving 7 bases between them. The CDR3 is 12 residues long. The germline V gene has CDR1 SNHLY and CDR2 FYNNEI. Here the CDR3 reads CASRGENYGYTF. The CDR3 DNA follows: TGTGCCAGCAGGGGGGAGAACTATGGCTACACCTTC.

The rearrangement links TRBV6-5 to TRBJ2-2, with D possibly being TRBD1 or TRBD2 (5 bases each). The CDR3 extends over 14 amino acids. Trimming took off 4 bases at V and 4 bases at J, with 10 bases between the two ends. From germline, CDR1 is MNHEY and CDR2 SVGAGI. The CDR3 nucleotides are TGTGCCAGCAGTTTCGGGACGCGCACCGGGGAGCTGTTTTTT. Amino acids: CASSFGTRTGELFF.